Presented here are 2 T cell receptor beta chains from one specimen sequenced in a study of regulatory T cells in long-lasting Graves disease. Time point: persistent/refractory GD, antithyroid drugs over 5 years with positive TRAb. Generation of the TCR library employed RNA extracted from PBMCs. Arm-PCR of CDR3 regions and iRepertoire HTBI primers were used to build TCR beta libraries. MiXCR, run by TCRdb on the multiplex PCR reads, gives a single entry per CDR3 protein. The table has about 460,000 distinct CDR3 sequences, approximately 22% seen once. Sample: peripheral blood mononuclear cells (PBMCs), taken when the disease was refractory, from a patient treated with antithyroid drugs. These receptors were taken from a female donor with Graves disease.

This clonotype was picked up many times. V gene TRBV2 combines with J gene TRBJ1-5; D unresolved. Germline values: CDR1 SNHLY, CDR2 FYNNEI. The CDR3 totals 18 residues. The V end was cut by 6 bases, the J end by 3 bases, with 24 bases between. CDR3 in amino acids: CASSRAGNTPWVNQPQHF. The CDR3 DNA reads TGTGCCAGCAGCAGAGCCGGGAACACACCTTGGGTCAATCAGCCCCAGCATTTT.

V gene TRBV6-2 or TRBV6-3 combines with J gene TRBJ2-2; the match to TRBD1 covers 8 bases. Germline values: CDR1 MNHEY, CDR2 SVGEGT. Unmatched junction bases numbered 6, after V lost 2 bases and J lost 7 bases. The CDR3 is 15 amino acids. The CDR3 DNA is TGTGCCAGCAGTTACACCAGGGGGCAAGGCGGGGAGCTGTTTTTT. Protein product: CASSYTRGQGGELFF.